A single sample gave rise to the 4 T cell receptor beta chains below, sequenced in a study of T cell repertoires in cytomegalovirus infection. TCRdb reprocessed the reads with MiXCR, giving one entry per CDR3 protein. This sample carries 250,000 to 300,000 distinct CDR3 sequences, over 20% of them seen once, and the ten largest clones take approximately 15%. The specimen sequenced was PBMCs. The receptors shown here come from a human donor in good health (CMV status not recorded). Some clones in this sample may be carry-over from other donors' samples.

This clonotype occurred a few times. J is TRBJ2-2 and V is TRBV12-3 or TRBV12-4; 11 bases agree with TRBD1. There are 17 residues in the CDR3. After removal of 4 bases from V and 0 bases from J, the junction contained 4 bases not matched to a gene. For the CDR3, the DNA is TGTGCCAGCAGTTGGGGGACAGGGGGGACGAACACCGGGGAGCTGTTTTTT. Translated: CASSWGTGGTNTGELFF.

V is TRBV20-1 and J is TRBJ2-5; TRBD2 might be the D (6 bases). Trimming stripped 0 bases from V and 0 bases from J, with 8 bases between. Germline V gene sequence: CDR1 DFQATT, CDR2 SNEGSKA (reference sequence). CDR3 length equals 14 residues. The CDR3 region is CSARDRGYQETQYF. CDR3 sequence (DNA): TGCAGTGCTAGAGATCGGGGGTACCAAGAGACCCAGTACTTC.

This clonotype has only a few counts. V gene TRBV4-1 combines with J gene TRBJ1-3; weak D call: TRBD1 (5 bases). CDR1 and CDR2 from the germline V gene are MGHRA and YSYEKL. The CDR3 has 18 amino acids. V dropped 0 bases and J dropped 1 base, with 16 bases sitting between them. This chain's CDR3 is CASSQDGAGWGSGNTIYF. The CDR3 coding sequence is TGCGCCAGCAGCCAAGATGGGGCAGGCTGGGGGTCTGGAAACACCATATATTTT.

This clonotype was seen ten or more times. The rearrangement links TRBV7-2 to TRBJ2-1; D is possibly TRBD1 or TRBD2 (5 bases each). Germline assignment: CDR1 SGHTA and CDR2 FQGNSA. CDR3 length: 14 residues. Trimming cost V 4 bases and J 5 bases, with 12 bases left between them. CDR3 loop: CASSSRDDDNEQFF. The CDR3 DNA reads TGTGCCAGCAGCTCTAGGGACGATGACAATGAGCAGTTCTTC.